This T cell receptor beta chain was documented in a study of blood T cells in healthy people across ages. Germline CDR1 and CDR2: MGHRA and YSYEKL. V was clipped by 4 bases and J by 7 bases; unmatched bases: 18. The CDR3 contains 18 residues. This clonotype was observed a few times. Primed by a sample-barcoded 5' primer and a J-beta primer mix, a second PCR proceeded for 7 to 11 cycles. TCRdb reprocessed the 5' RACE reads via MiXCR and lists one record per CDR3 protein. The data show around 970,000 distinct CDR3 sequences, roughly half seen once. Caucasian individuals from Russia who were healthy and aged 6 to 90 acted as donors. Each donor's blood draw was roughly 9.5 milliliters of peripheral blood. They isolated at least 6 million PBMCs from each sample.

The receptor was derived from a woman aged 55-70 years in good health. Sequenced: blood. V is TRBV4-1 and J is TRBJ2-3, with 9 nucleotides matching TRBD1. CDR3 coding DNA: TGCGCCAGCAGCCTAAGAAAGGGGACAGGGCCCCAAAGTTATACGCAGTATTTT. This codes for CASSLRKGTGPQSYTQYF.